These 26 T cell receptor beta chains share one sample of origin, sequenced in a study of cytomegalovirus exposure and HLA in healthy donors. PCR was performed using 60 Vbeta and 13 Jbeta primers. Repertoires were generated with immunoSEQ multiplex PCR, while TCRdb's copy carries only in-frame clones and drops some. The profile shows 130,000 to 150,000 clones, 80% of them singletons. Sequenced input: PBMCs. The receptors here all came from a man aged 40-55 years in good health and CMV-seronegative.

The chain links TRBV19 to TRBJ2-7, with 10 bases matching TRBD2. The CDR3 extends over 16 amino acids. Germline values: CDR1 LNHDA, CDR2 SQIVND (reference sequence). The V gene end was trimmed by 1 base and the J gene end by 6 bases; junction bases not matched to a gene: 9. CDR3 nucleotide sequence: TGTGCCAGTAGTATAGTATCAACTAGCGGGGCTCGCGAGCAGTACTTC. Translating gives CASSIVSTSGAREQYF.

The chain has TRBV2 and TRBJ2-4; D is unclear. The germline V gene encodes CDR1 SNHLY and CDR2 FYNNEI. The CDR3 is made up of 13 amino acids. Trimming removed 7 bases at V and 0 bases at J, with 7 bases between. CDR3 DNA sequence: TGTGCCAGCAATTCCCTAGCCAAAAACATTCAGTACTTC. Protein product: CASNSLAKNIQYF.

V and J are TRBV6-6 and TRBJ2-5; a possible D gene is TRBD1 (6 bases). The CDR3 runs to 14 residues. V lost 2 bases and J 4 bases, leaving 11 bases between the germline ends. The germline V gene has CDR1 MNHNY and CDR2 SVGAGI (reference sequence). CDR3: CASSYITGPETQYF. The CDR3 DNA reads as TGTGCCAGCAGTTACATTACAGGGCCAGAGACCCAGTACTTC.

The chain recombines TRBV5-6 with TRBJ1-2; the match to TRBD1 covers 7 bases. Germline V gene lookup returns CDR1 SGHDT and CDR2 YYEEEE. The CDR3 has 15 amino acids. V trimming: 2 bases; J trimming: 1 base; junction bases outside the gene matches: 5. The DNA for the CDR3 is TGTGCCAGCAGCTTTGGACAGGCGATTAACTATGGCTACACCTTC. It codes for CASSFGQAINYGYTF. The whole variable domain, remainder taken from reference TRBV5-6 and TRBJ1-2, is DAGVTQSPTHLIKTRGQQVTLRCSPKSGHDTVSWYQQALGQGPQFIFQYYEEEERQRGNFPDRFSGHQFPNYSSELNVNALLLGDSALYLCASSFGQAINYGYTFGSGTRLTVV.

CDR3 in amino acids: CASSRRGGADTQYF. As DNA, the CDR3 is TGCGCCAGCAGCAGGCGGGGGGGTGCAGATACGCAGTATTTT. The chain links TRBV5-1 to TRBJ2-3, with TRBD2 identical over 9 bases. Unmatched junction bases numbered 4, after V lost 4 bases and J lost 4 bases. The germline gives CDR1 SGHRS, CDR2 YFSETQ. This CDR3 has 14 amino acids.

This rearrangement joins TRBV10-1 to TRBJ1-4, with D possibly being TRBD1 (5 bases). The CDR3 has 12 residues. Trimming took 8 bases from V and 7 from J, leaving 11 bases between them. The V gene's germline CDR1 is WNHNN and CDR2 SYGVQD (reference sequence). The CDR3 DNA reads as TGCGCCAGCCTCAGGGCTAGTGAAAAACTGTTTTTT. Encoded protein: CASLRASEKLFF.

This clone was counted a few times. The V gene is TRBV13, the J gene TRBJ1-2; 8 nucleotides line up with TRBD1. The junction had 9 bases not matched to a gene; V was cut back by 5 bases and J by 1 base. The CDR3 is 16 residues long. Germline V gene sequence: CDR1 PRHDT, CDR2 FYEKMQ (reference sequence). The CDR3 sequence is CASSRGTGGGNYGYTF. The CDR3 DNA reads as TGTGCCAGCAGCCGGGGGACAGGCGGAGGTAACTATGGCTACACCTTC.

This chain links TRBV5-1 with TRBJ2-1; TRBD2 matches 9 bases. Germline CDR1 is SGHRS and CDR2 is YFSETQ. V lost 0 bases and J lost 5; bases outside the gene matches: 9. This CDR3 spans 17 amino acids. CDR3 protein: CASSLEAGLAGNNEQFF. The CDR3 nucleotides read TGCGCCAGCAGCTTGGAGGCGGGTCTAGCGGGGAACAATGAGCAGTTCTTC.

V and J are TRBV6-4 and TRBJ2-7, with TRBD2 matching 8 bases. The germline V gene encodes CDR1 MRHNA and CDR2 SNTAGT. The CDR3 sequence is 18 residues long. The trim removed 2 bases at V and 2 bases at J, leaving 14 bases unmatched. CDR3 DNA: TGTGCCAGCAGTGACCCGATCGTTAATGCGGGGGGTACCTACGAGCAGTACTTC. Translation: CASSDPIVNAGGTYEQYF.

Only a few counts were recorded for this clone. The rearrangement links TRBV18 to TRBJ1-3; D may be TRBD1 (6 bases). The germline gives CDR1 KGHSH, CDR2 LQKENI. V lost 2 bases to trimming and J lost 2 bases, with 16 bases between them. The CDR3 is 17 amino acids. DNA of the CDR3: TGTGCCAGCTCACCAGGTCAATGGCAGGGGACTGGAAACACCATATATTTT. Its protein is CASSPGQWQGTGNTIYF.

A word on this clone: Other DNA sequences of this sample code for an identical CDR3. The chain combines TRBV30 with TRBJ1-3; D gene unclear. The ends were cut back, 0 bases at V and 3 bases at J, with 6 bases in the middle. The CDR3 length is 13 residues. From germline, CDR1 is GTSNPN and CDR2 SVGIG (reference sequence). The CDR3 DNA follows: TGTGCCTGGAGTGTACCCGGTGGAAACACCATATATTTT. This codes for CAWSVPGGNTIYF.

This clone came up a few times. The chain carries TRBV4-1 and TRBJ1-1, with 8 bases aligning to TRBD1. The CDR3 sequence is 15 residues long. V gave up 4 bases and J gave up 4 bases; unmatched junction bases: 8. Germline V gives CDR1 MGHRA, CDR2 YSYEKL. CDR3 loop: CASSPPDREGTEAFF. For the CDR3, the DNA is TGCGCCAGCAGCCCCCCGGACAGGGAGGGCACTGAAGCTTTCTTT.

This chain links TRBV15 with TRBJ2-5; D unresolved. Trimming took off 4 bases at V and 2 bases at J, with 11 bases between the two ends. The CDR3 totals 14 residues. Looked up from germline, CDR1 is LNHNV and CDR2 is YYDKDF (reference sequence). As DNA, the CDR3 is TGTGCCACCAGCATAGAGTCCAAACAAGAGACCCAGTACTTC. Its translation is CATSIESKQETQYF.

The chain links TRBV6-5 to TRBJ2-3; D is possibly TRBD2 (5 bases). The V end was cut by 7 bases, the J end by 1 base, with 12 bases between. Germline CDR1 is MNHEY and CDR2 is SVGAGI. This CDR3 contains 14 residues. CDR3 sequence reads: CASKGGWGTDTQYF. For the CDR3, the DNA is TGTGCCAGCAAGGGCGGGTGGGGCACAGATACGCAGTATTTT.

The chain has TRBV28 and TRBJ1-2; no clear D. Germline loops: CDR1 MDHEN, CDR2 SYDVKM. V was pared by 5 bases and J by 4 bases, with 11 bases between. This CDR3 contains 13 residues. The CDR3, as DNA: TGTGCCAGCAGTATTACGGACTTCTATGGCTACACCTTC. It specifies CASSITDFYGYTF.

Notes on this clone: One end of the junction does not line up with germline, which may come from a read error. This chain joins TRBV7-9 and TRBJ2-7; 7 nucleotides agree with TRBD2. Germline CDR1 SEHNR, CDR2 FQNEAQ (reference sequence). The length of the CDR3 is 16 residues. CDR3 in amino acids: CSSSLVSGLGWNEQYF. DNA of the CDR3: TGTTCCAGCAGCTTAGTTAGCGGGTTAGGATGGAACGAGCAGTACTTC.

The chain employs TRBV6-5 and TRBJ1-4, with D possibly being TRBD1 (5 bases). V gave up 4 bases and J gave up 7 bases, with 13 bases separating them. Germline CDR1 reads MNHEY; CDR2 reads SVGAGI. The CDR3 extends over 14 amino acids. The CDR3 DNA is TGTGCCAGCAGTTTACAGCGGGGGGTTGAAAAACTGTTTTTT. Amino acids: CASSLQRGVEKLFF.

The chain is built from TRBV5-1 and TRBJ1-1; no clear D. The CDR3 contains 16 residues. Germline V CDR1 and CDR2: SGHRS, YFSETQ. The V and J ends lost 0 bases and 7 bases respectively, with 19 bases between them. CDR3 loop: CASSLVGGIGIDEAFF. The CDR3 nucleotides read TGCGCCAGCAGCTTGGTAGGCGGAATCGGTATCGATGAAGCTTTCTTT.

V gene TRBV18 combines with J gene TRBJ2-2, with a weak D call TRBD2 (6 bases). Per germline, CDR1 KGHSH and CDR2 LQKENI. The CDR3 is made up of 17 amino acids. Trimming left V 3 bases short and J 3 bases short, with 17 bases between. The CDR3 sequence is CASSPSSGQGDTGELFF. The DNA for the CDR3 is TGTGCCAGCTCACCTAGCAGCGGGCAGGGCGACACCGGGGAGCTGTTTTTT.

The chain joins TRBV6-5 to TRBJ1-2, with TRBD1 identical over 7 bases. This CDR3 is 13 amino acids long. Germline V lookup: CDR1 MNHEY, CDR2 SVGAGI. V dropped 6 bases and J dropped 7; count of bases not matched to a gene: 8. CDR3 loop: CASRLDRAPGYTF. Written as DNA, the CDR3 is TGTGCCAGCAGACTTGACAGGGCGCCTGGCTACACCTTC.

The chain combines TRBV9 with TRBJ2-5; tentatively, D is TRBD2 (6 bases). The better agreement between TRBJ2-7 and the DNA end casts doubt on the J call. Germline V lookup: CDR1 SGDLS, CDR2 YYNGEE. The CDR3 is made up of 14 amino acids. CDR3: CASSAGTGVHEQYF. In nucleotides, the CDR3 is TGTGCCAGCAGCGCCGGGACTGGGGTTCACGAGCAGTACTTC.

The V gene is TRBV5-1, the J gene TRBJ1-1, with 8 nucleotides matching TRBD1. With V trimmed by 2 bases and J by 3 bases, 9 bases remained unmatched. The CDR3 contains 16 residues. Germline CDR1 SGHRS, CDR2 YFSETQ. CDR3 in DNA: TGCGCCAGCAGCTTAGCAGGGGGCGCGGGGTACACTGAAGCTTTCTTT. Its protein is CASSLAGGAGYTEAFF. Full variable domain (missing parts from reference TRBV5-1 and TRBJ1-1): KAGVTQTPRYLIKTRGQQVTLSCSPISGHRSVSWYQQTPGQGLQFLFEYFSETQRNKGNFPGRFSGRQFSNSRSEMNVSTLELGDSALYLCASSLAGGAGYTEAFFGQGTRLTVV.

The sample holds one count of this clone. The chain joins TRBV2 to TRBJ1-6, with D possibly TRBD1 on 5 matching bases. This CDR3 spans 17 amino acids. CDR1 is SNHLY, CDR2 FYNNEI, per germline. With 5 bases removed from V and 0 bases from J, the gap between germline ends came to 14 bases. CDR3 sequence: CASSPDRPSSYNSPLHF. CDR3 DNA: TGTGCCAGCAGTCCCGACAGACCTAGCTCCTATAATTCACCCCTCCACTTT.

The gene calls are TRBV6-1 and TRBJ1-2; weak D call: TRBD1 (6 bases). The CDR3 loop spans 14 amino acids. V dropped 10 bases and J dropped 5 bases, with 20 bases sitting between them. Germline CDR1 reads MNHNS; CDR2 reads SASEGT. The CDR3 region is CATFQREGVYGYTF. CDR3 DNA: TGTGCCACCTTTCAAAGAGAGGGGGTTTATGGCTACACCTTC.

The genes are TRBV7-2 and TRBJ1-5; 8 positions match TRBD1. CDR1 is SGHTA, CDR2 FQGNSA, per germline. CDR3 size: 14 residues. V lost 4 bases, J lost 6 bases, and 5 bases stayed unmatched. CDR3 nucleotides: TGTGCCAGCAGCTCGAGAACAGGGGGTCAGCCCCAGCATTTT. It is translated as CASSSRTGGQPQHF. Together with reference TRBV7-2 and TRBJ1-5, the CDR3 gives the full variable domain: GAGVSQSPSNKVTEKGKDVELRCDPISGHTALYWYRQSLGQGLEFLIYFQGNSAPDKSGLPSDRFSAERTGGSVSTLTIQRTQQEDSAVYLCASSSRTGGQPQHFGDGTRLSIL.

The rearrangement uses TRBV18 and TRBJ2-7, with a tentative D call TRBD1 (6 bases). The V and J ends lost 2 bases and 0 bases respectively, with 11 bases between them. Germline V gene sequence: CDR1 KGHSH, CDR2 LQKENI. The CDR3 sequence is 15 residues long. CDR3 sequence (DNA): TGTGCCAGCTCACCAGCCCGGGACAACTCCTACGAGCAGTACTTC. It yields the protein CASSPARDNSYEQYF.